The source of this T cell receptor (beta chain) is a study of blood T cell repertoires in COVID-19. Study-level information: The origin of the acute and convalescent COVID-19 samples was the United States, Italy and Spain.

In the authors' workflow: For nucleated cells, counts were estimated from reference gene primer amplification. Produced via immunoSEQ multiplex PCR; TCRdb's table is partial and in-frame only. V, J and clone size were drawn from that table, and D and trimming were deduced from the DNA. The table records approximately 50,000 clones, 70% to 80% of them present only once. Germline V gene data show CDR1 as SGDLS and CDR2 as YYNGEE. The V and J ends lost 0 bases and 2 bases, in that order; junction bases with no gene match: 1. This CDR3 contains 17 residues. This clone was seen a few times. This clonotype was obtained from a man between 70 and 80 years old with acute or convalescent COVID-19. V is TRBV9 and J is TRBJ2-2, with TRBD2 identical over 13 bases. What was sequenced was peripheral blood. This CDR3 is CASSVGLAGGNTGELFF. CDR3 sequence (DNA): TGTGCCAGCAGCGTAGGACTAGCGGGAGGTAACACCGGGGAGCTGTTTTTT.